The 28 T cell receptor beta chains below come from one sample, sequenced in a study of cytomegalovirus exposure and HLA in healthy donors. A multiplex PCR was run with 60 Vbeta primers and 13 Jbeta primers. Clones were read by immunoSEQ multiplex PCR, and TCRdb kept only the in-frame ones, dropping some. The table includes some 96,000 clones, approximately 71% detected once. The sample consisted of PBMCs. Source of these receptors: a female donor in good health and CMV-seronegative.

The V call is TRBV6-6, the J call TRBJ1-2; tentatively, D is TRBD1 (6 bases). The germline CDR1 and CDR2 sequences are MNHNY and SVGAGI (reference sequence). V was pared by 6 bases and J by 6 bases, with 11 bases between. The CDR3 has 12 amino acids. The CDR3 protein is CASRKQGNGYTF. The DNA of the CDR3 is TGTGCCAGCAGAAAACAGGGAAATGGCTACACCTTC.

The genes are TRBV7-9 and TRBJ2-2, with D possibly TRBD1 on 6 matching bases. There are 14 residues in the CDR3. In germline, CDR1 is SEHNR, CDR2 FQNEAQ (reference sequence). Trimming pared 5 bases from V and 13 bases from J, leaving 20 bases between. CDR3 DNA: TGTGCCAGCAGCCGACACGAACAGGGTCTGGGGCTGTTTTTT. It encodes CASSRHEQGLGLFF.

This chain uses TRBV9 with TRBJ2-7, with D perhaps TRBD2 (5 bases). V lost 5 bases and J 2 bases, leaving 14 bases between the germline ends. The CDR3 is 14 amino acids. Germline V gene lookup returns CDR1 SGDLS and CDR2 YYNGEE. In DNA form, the CDR3 reads TGTGCCAGCAGTGCGGAGGCTCCACCCTACGAGCAGTACTTC. As protein: CASSAEAPPYEQYF. The full variable domain, rest sourced from reference TRBV9 and TRBJ2-7, is DSGVTQTPKHLITATGQRVTLRCSPRSGDLSVYWYQQSLDQGLQFLIQYYNGEERAKGNILERFSAQQFPDLHSELNLSSLELGDSALYFCASSAEAPPYEQYFGPGTRLTVT.

This chain joins TRBV6-5 and TRBJ2-4; a possible D gene is TRBD1 (5 bases). The CDR3 is 16 residues long. V dropped 0 bases and J dropped 8 bases, with 17 bases sitting between them. Looked up from germline, CDR1 is MNHEY and CDR2 is SVGAGI. The CDR3 protein is CASSYSYQGRSDIQYF. CDR3 DNA sequence: TGTGCCAGCAGTTACTCGTACCAGGGTCGGTCGGACATTCAGTACTTC.

The chain links TRBV7-3 to TRBJ2-5; 14 bases line up with TRBD2. Germline values: CDR1 SGHTA, CDR2 FQGTGA. Losses at the gene ends were 5 bases for V and 4 bases for J; bases not matched to a gene: 6. This CDR3 contains 16 residues. The CDR3 region is CASSTAGTSGGETQYF. As DNA, the CDR3 is TGTGCCAGCAGCACAGCCGGGACTAGCGGGGGAGAGACCCAGTACTTC.

This clone has only one observation. The genes are TRBV9 and TRBJ1-4; the match to TRBD1 covers 8 bases. This CDR3 contains 14 residues. Germline V gene sequence: CDR1 SGDLS, CDR2 YYNGEE. J was trimmed by 6 bases and V by 3 bases; bases with no gene match: 4. CDR3 sequence reads: CASSAGTGYEKLFF. The CDR3 nucleotides read TGTGCCAGCAGCGCAGGGACAGGCTATGAAAAACTGTTTTTT. The full variable domain, in which reference TRBV9 and TRBJ1-4 provide the parts outside the CDR3, is DSGVTQTPKHLITATGQRVTLRCSPRSGDLSVYWYQQSLDQGLQFLIQYYNGEERAKGNILERFSAQQFPDLHSELNLSSLELGDSALYFCASSAGTGYEKLFFGSGTQLSVL.

The V call is TRBV2, the J call TRBJ1-5; D might be TRBD1 (5 bases). The V end lost 2 bases, the J end lost 3 bases, and 17 bases lay between the germline ends. The length of the CDR3 is 17 residues. The germline V gene encodes CDR1 SNHLY and CDR2 FYNNEI. CDR3 residues: CASSESKGPGDNQPQHF. The CDR3 nucleotides read TGTGCCAGCAGTGAATCTAAGGGCCCGGGGGACAATCAGCCCCAGCATTTT.

This clone has more than one count but fewer than ten. The chain recombines TRBV27 with TRBJ2-6; D is possibly TRBD1 (6 bases). Trimming shortened V by 6 bases and J by 0 bases, and 12 bases separated the two germline ends. Germline lookup yields CDR1 MNHEY and CDR2 SMNVEV (reference sequence). There are 16 residues in the CDR3. CDR3 DNA: TGTGCCAGCAGGGGACACCTAAGCTCTGGGGCCAACGTCCTGACTTTC. Translating gives CASRGHLSSGANVLTF.

The V gene is TRBV9, the J gene TRBJ2-1, with 10 bases matching TRBD1. The CDR3 totals 17 residues. After removal of 2 bases from V and 5 bases from J, the junction contained 10 bases not matched to a gene. Germline V lookup: CDR1 SGDLS, CDR2 YYNGEE. In DNA, the CDR3 is TGTGCCAGCAGCGTTTTTGGGAGACAGGGGGCCAACAATGAGCAGTTCTTC. It codes for CASSVFGRQGANNEQFF.

The chain uses TRBV7-9 and TRBJ1-1; no reliable D call. V was pared by 2 bases and J by 1 base, with 5 bases between. Germline loops: CDR1 SEHNR, CDR2 FQNEAQ (reference sequence). The CDR3 runs to 13 residues. The CDR3 is CASSLPGNTEAFF. The CDR3 DNA reads TGTGCCAGCAGCTTACCGGGGAACACTGAAGCTTTCTTT.

The V gene is TRBV18, the J gene TRBJ2-5; no reliable D call. The J call may not be correct, given that the DNA end is closer to TRBJ2-7. The germline CDR1 and CDR2 sequences are KGHSH and LQKENI. The CDR3 covers 13 residues. CDR3 in amino acids: CASSPTQVYEQYF. CDR3 in DNA: TGTGCCAGCTCACCAACGCAGGTCTACGAGCAGTACTTC.

This clone was observed a few times. The chain employs TRBV5-1 and TRBJ2-7; 7 bases map to TRBD1. CDR1 is SGHRS and CDR2 is YFSETQ in the germline V gene. V lost 0 bases to trimming and J lost 7 bases; unmatched junction nucleotides: 4. The CDR3 has 13 amino acids. Here the CDR3 DNA reads TGCGCCAGCAGCTTGGAGGGGGCACGGGAGCAGTACTTC. Its protein product is CASSLEGAREQYF. The full variable domain, with the rest looked up from reference TRBV5-1 and TRBJ2-7, is KAGVTQTPRYLIKTRGQQVTLSCSPISGHRSVSWYQQTPGQGLQFLFEYFSETQRNKGNFPGRFSGRQFSNSRSEMNVSTLELGDSALYLCASSLEGAREQYFGPGTRLTVT.

This clone was counted once. This chain joins TRBV19 and TRBJ2-5; D is perhaps TRBD2 (6 bases). Looked up from germline, CDR1 is LNHDA and CDR2 is SQIVND (reference sequence). CDR3 length: 15 amino acids. Trimming pared 5 bases from V and 5 bases from J, leaving 18 bases between. The CDR3 coding sequence is TGTGCCAGTAGTTTGGAGCGGAGGGCCGGGGAGACCCAGTACTTC. Translating gives CASSLERRAGETQYF.

V gene TRBV30 combines with J gene TRBJ1-3; a weak D match, TRBD1 (5 bases). Germline assignment: CDR1 GTSNPN and CDR2 SVGIG (reference sequence). The germline V and J ends were trimmed by 7 bases and 5 bases, with 18 bases remaining between them. CDR3 length equals 14 residues. The DNA for the CDR3 is TGTGCCTACCAGACAGAGTCGCGAAGAAACACCATATATTTT. Residues: CAYQTESRRNTIYF. Drawing the rest from reference TRBV30 and TRBJ1-3, the complete variable domain is SQTIHQWPATLVQPVGSPLSLECTVEGTSNPNLYWYRQAAGRGLQLLFYSVGIGQISSEVPQNLSASRPQDRQFILSSKKLLLSDSGFYLCAYQTESRRNTIYFGEGSWLTVV.

This rearrangement joins TRBV29-1 to TRBJ2-2; tentatively, D is TRBD2 (5 bases). Germline V CDR1 and CDR2: SQVTM, ANQGSEA. With 2 bases removed from V and 6 bases from J, the gap between germline ends came to 7 bases. This CDR3 has 12 residues. In nucleotides, the CDR3 is TGCAGCGTTGAACTAGCAGCCGGGGAGCTGTTTTTT. Protein sequence: CSVELAAGELFF.

This chain connects TRBV2 to TRBJ1-2; D gene uncertain. V was shortened by 5 bases and J by 4 bases, with 17 bases between the two germline ends. The V gene's germline CDR1 is SNHLY and CDR2 FYNNEI. This CDR3 is built from 15 residues. The DNA of the CDR3 is TGTGCCAGCAGTCAAACTACTCCGGGAAGCTATGGCTACACCTTC. It encodes CASSQTTPGSYGYTF.

Comment on this clone: Sequence at one end of the junction differs from germline and may be a read error. The rearrangement uses TRBV7-7 and TRBJ1-3; D call uncertain. CDR1 and CDR2 from the germline V gene are SSHAT and FNYEAQ (reference sequence). The CDR3 has 13 amino acids. The CDR3, as DNA: TGTGCTAGCAGCCCAACGACAGGAAACACCATATATTTT. This gives the protein CASSPTTGNTIYF. Looking up the rest from reference TRBV7-7 and TRBJ1-3 gives the full variable domain: GAGVSQSPRYKVTKRGQDVTLRCDPISSHATLYWYQQALGQGPEFLTYFNYEAQPDKSGLPSDRFSAERPEGSISTLTIQRTEQRDSAMYRCASSPTTGNTIYFGEGSWLTVV.

The V and J genes are TRBV15 and TRBJ1-3; D remains unclear. This CDR3 region has 15 residues. V shed 3 bases and J shed 0 bases, with 9 bases lying between them. CDR1 LNHNV and CDR2 YYDKDF come from the germline V gene (reference sequence). DNA of the CDR3: TGTGCCACCAGCAGCGACTCTAGCTCTGGAAACACCATATATTTT. Translating gives CATSSDSSSGNTIYF.

V is TRBV11-2 and J is TRBJ2-1; D is unclear. With 3 bases removed from V and 0 bases from J, the gap between germline ends came to 9 bases. The CDR3 has 15 residues. CDR1 is SGHAT and CDR2 is FQNNGV in the germline V gene. The CDR3, as DNA: TGTGCCAGCAGCTTTACAGAGAGCTCCTACAATGAGCAGTTCTTC. This sequence encodes CASSFTESSYNEQFF. The variable domain in full, completed from reference TRBV11-2 and TRBJ2-1, reads EAGVAQSPRYKIIEKRQSVAFWCNPISGHATLYWYQQILGQGPKLLIQFQNNGVVDDSQLPKDRFSAERLKGVDSTLKIQPAKLEDSAVYLCASSFTESSYNEQFFGPGTRLTVL.

For this clone: The junction and the germline gene differ at one end; a read error may be behind it. The same CDR3 also results from other DNA sequences found in this sample. The rearrangement links TRBV7-2 to TRBJ2-5; D gene ambiguous. The CDR3 has 13 amino acids. Looked up from germline, CDR1 is SGHTA and CDR2 is FQGNSA. CDR3 sequence: CASSLLRQETQYF. DNA for the CDR3: TGCGCCAGCAGCCTCCTCCGGCAAGAGACCCAGTACTTC. The variable domain in full, with the rest retrieved from reference TRBV7-2 and TRBJ2-5, is GAGVSQSPSNKVTEKGKDVELRCDPISGHTALYWYRQSLGQGLEFLIYFQGNSAPDKSGLPSDRFSAERTGGSVSTLTIQRTQQEDSAVYLCASSLLRQETQYFGPGTRLLVL.

The rearrangement links TRBV29-1 to TRBJ1-5; possible D gene TRBD1, 5 bases. Between the trimmed V and J ends, which lost 7 bases and 0 bases, there was a span of 10 bases. Germline V lookup: CDR1 SQVTM, CDR2 ANQGSEA. CDR3 length: 13 residues. DNA of the CDR3: TGCAGCGCAACGACAGATAGCAATCAGCCCCAGCATTTT. This translates into CSATTDSNQPQHF.

This chain uses TRBV9 with TRBJ2-7, with D tentatively TRBD2 (7 bases). CDR3 size: 16 residues. Germline V lookup: CDR1 SGDLS, CDR2 YYNGEE. Trimming pared 1 base from V and 2 bases from J, leaving 16 bases between. The CDR3 loop reads CASSVSSGGLAYEQYF. The CDR3 bases are TGTGCCAGCAGCGTATCGTCCGGGGGGCTGGCCTACGAGCAGTACTTC.

The rearrangement joins TRBV7-9 to TRBJ2-7; D possibly corresponds to TRBD1 (6 bases). Germline values: CDR1 SEHNR, CDR2 FQNEAQ (reference sequence). The V end was cut by 4 bases, the J end by 2 bases, with 15 bases between. The CDR3 is 15 residues long. The CDR3 spells CASSSRDKNPYEQYF. The CDR3 bases are TGTGCCAGCAGCTCCCGGGACAAAAATCCCTACGAGCAGTACTTC.

V is TRBV14 and J is TRBJ1-1; D remains ambiguous. Trimming removed 4 bases from V and 5 bases from J, with 14 bases in between. CDR3 length equals 14 residues. Germline values: CDR1 SGHDN, CDR2 FVKESK. CDR3 protein: CASSLRTGRTEAFF. Written as DNA, the CDR3 is TGTGCCAGCAGCCTCCGGACCGGGAGGACTGAAGCTTTCTTT.

The chain combines TRBV19 with TRBJ1-1; the D gene is possibly TRBD1 (6 bases). CDR1 is LNHDA, CDR2 SQIVND, per germline (reference sequence). This CDR3 comprises 13 residues. V gave up 11 bases and J gave up 3 bases, with 16 bases separating them. CDR3: CAPKRGGDTEAFF. The CDR3 DNA reads TGTGCCCCAAAGCGGGGGGGCGACACTGAAGCTTTCTTT.

This clone was counted between two and nine times. This chain connects TRBV18 to TRBJ2-5; 8 bases align to TRBD1. The CDR3 consists of 15 residues. The J segment lost 2 bases and the V segment lost 2 bases, leaving 4 bases of the junction unmatched. Germline V gene lookup returns CDR1 KGHSH and CDR2 LQKENI. The CDR3 DNA reads as TGTGCCAGCTCACCATCGACAGGGGCGCAAGAGACCCAGTACTTC. It specifies CASSPSTGAQETQYF.

The chain links TRBV19 to TRBJ1-5; tentatively, D is TRBD1 (5 bases). Germline V gene lookup returns CDR1 LNHDA and CDR2 SQIVND (reference sequence). V lost 5 bases and J lost 5, with 22 bases in between. This CDR3 comprises 17 residues. CDR3 in DNA: TGTGCCAGTAGTCCCTTCCCGGTCTGGGGAGGGGATCAGCCCCAGCATTTT. Translating it yields CASSPFPVWGGDQPQHF.

This chain links TRBV11-2 with TRBJ1-3, with 7 nucleotides matching TRBD1. Losses at the gene ends were 1 base for V and 4 bases for J; bases not matched to a gene: 10. The CDR3 covers 17 residues. CDR1 and CDR2 from the germline V gene are SGHAT and FQNNGV. The CDR3 loop reads CASSLARQGRGGNTIYF. The DNA for the CDR3 is TGTGCCAGCAGCTTAGCCCGACAGGGTAGAGGCGGAAACACCATATATTTT.